The rows below give T cell receptor beta chains drawn from one sample of a study of cytomegalovirus exposure and HLA in healthy donors. The method was immunoSEQ multiplex PCR; TCRdb's version includes in-frame clones alone and lacks a portion of them. The sample contains approximately 150,000 clones, approximately 84% of which appear only once. Sequencing was performed on PBMCs. The receptors stem from a young man in good health and CMV-seropositive. CDR3s include the opening cysteine and the closing phenylalanine or tryptophan. Fields, in order: D gene, J gene, clone size, V gene, CDR3 DNA, CDR3 protein. The D gene is left open where the match is weak. Size is omitted from some rows. Given values are once, few, many or a class for expanded clones.

D: NA
J: TRBJ2-1
size: NA
V: TRBV13
DNA: TGTGCCAGCAGCTTAGGGCGGGTCTCCTACAATGAGCAGTTCTTC
CDR3: CASSLGRVSYNEQFF

D: TRBD2
J: TRBJ2-7
size: NA
V: TRBV12-5
DNA: TGTGCTAGTGGTTACCCTAGCGGGAGGCCACCCTACGAGCAGTACTTC
CDR3: CASGYPSGRPPYEQYF

D: TRBD1
J: TRBJ1-1
size: NA
V: TRBV27
DNA: TGTGCCAGCAGTCCGGGACAGGGGATGAACACTGAAGCTTTCTTT
CDR3: CASSPGQGMNTEAFF

D: NA
J: TRBJ2-5
size: once
V: TRBV5-1
DNA: TGCGCCAGCAGCTTGGAAGCTAGCCAAGAGACCCAGTACTTC
CDR3: CASSLEASQETQYF

D: TRBD1
J: TRBJ1-6
size: NA
V: TRBV15
DNA: TGTGCCACCAGCCCCCGGGACAGCAGGACGAATTCACCCCTCCACTTT
CDR3: CATSPRDSRTNSPLHF

D: NA
J: TRBJ2-1
size: NA
V: TRBV30
DNA: TGTGCCTGGAGTGTAGGGAGAAACAATGAGCAGTTCTTC
CDR3: CAWSVGRNNEQFF

D: TRBD2
J: TRBJ2-3
size: NA
V: TRBV5-3
DNA: TGTGCCATACCGGGACTAGCGGGATTCAGAGATACGCAGTATTTT
CDR3: CAIPGLAGFRDTQYF

D: TRBD1
J: TRBJ2-2
size: NA
V: TRBV7-7
DNA: TGTGCTAGCAGGGCCGGGACAGGGGGCACCGGGGAGCTGTTTTTT
CDR3: CASRAGTGGTGELFF

D: NA
J: TRBJ2-1
size: NA
V: TRBV6-5
DNA: TGTGCCAGCAGTTACTCCGGAGGGCCAAATGAGCAGTTCTTC
CDR3: CASSYSGGPNEQFF

D: TRBD1
J: TRBJ1-5
size: NA
V: TRBV28
DNA: TGTGCCAGCAGTTTCTGGACAGGGGGGGTATATAGCAATCAGCCCCAGCATTTT
CDR3: CASSFWTGGVYSNQPQHF

D: TRBD1
J: TRBJ2-7
size: NA
V: TRBV27
DNA: TGTGCCAGCAGTTTAGTGCAGGGGGCCGAGCAGTACTTC
CDR3: CASSLVQGAEQYF

D: NA
J: TRBJ2-4
size: NA
V: TRBV6-4
DNA: TGTGCCAGCAGTCATCCAATCTGGCCCCTAAACATTCAGTACTTC
CDR3: CASSHPIWPLNIQYF

D: NA
J: TRBJ2-7
size: many
V: TRBV9
DNA: TGTGCCAGCAGCGTAGAAGGGGGGAGGGTTGACGAGCAGTACTTC
CDR3: CASSVEGGRVDEQYF

D: NA
J: TRBJ2-6
size: NA
V: TRBV28
DNA: TGTGCCAGCAGTTTAGGAGGGGCTGGGGCCAACGTCCTGACTTTC
CDR3: CASSLGGAGANVLTF

D: TRBD2
J: TRBJ2-2
size: NA
V: TRBV5-1
DNA: TGCGCCAGCAGCTTGGGGACTAGCGGGAACACCGGGGAGCTGTTTTTT
CDR3: CASSLGTSGNTGELFF

D: NA
J: TRBJ1-6
size: NA
V: TRBV7-3
DNA: TGTGCCAGCAGCCGGAGTGACAGGTTCAACTCACCCCTCCACTTT
CDR3: CASSRSDRFNSPLHF

D: NA
J: TRBJ1-2
size: NA
V: TRBV4-3
DNA: TGCGCCAGCAGCCAAGATAGGGCAGGGAACTATGGCTACACCTTC
CDR3: CASSQDRAGNYGYTF

D: NA
J: TRBJ1-2
size: NA
V: TRBV19
DNA: TGTGCCAGTAGTCCCCGACAGGCGATACGAGGCTACACCTTC
CDR3: CASSPRQAIRGYTF

D: TRBD1
J: TRBJ1-5
size: NA
V: TRBV5-1
DNA: TGCGCCAGCAGCGAAGGGACAGTCAGCAATCAGCCCCAGCATTTT
CDR3: CASSEGTVSNQPQHF

D: NA
J: TRBJ1-2
size: NA
V: TRBV2
DNA: TGTGCCAGCAAGAGCAGGCCTCGGTCGTTCGGCTACACCTTC
CDR3: CASKSRPRSFGYTF

D: TRBD1
J: TRBJ1-1
size: NA
V: TRBV2
DNA: TGTGCCAGCAGCCCTCGGACAGGGCCTAACGAAGCTTTCTTT
CDR3: CASSPRTGPNEAFF

D: TRBD2
J: TRBJ2-7
size: NA
V: TRBV5-1
DNA: TGCGCCAGCAGCTCAGGAGCGGGGATCTCCTACGAGCAGTACTTC
CDR3: CASSSGAGISYEQYF

D: TRBD2
J: TRBJ2-5
size: once
V: TRBV27
DNA: TGTGCCAGCAGTTTATCGGGGCTAGCGGGACAAGAGACCCAGTACTTC
CDR3: CASSLSGLAGQETQYF

D: TRBD1
J: TRBJ2-7
size: NA
V: TRBV5-1
DNA: TGCGCCAGCAGCAAAGGGAGGGACAGGGCCTCCTACGAGCAGTACTTC
CDR3: CASSKGRDRASYEQYF

D: NA
J: TRBJ1-6
size: NA
V: TRBV7-3
DNA: TGTGCCAGCAGCTTAAACTTGAGGTCACCCCTCCACTTT
CDR3: CASSLNLRSPLHF

D: TRBD1
J: TRBJ1-1
size: NA
V: TRBV28
DNA: TGTGCCAGCAGGTCGACAGGGGGTTTGAGGGCTGAAGCTTTCTTT
CDR3: CASRSTGGLRAEAFF

D: TRBD1
J: TRBJ1-2
size: NA
V: TRBV5-1
DNA: TGCGCCAGCAGCACAAAGGACAGGGGCTACCTCTATGGCTACACCTTC
CDR3: CASSTKDRGYLYGYTF

D: NA
J: TRBJ1-1
size: NA
V: TRBV28
DNA: TGTGCCAGCAGTTTGGGGCAGGCTAACACTGAAGCTTTCTTT
CDR3: CASSLGQANTEAFF

D: NA
J: TRBJ2-5
size: NA
V: TRBV19
DNA: TGTGCCAGTAGTTACCGGGAGCGCGGAGAGACCCAGTACTTC
CDR3: CASSYRERGETQYF

D: NA
J: TRBJ2-5
size: NA
V: TRBV6-6
DNA: TGTGCCAGCAAGCGCGTCGAGCCGGAGACCCAGTACTTC
CDR3: CASKRVEPETQYF

D: TRBD1
J: TRBJ1-4
size: NA
V: TRBV29-1
DNA: TGCAGCGTTGAAGGACAGGGTTGGGAAAAACTGTTTTTT
CDR3: CSVEGQGWEKLFF

D: NA
J: TRBJ1-4
size: NA
V: TRBV5-1
DNA: TGCGCCAGCAGCCCTAACAGGGTAGGATATGAAAAACTGTTTTTT
CDR3: CASSPNRVGYEKLFF

D: TRBD2
J: TRBJ2-5
size: NA
V: TRBV5-1
DNA: TGCGCCAGCAGCTTGGGTAGCGGGGGGCCTCAAGAGACCCAGTACTTC
CDR3: CASSLGSGGPQETQYF

D: TRBD1
J: TRBJ2-7
size: NA
V: TRBV27
DNA: TGTGCCAGCAGCAGGGGGACAGGGACGGACGAGCAGTACTTC
CDR3: CASSRGTGTDEQYF

D: TRBD2
J: TRBJ2-1
size: NA
V: TRBV2
DNA: TGTGCCAGCATCCGGGAGGAGGCCAGGAGAGAGCAGTTCTTC
CDR3: CASIREEARREQFF

D: NA
J: TRBJ1-2
size: NA
V: TRBV21-1
DNA: TGTGCCAGCAGCAAATGGGAGGACAGGGGGGATGGCTACACCTTC
CDR3: CASSKWEDRGDGYTF

D: NA
J: TRBJ2-4
size: NA
V: TRBV30
DNA: TGTGCCTGGAGTGTACGGGGCAGGGGGGTGGTCATTCAGTACTTC
CDR3: CAWSVRGRGVVIQYF

D: NA
J: TRBJ1-4
size: once
V: TRBV7-9
DNA: TGTGCCAGCACCAGGGGACGCGAAAAACTGTTTTTT
CDR3: CASTRGREKLFF

D: NA
J: TRBJ1-5
size: NA
V: TRBV25-1
DNA: TGTGCCAGCAGCCTCGGGGTAAATCAGCCCCAGCATTTT
CDR3: CASSLGVNQPQHF

D: TRBD2
J: TRBJ2-7
size: once
V: TRBV4-1
DNA: TGCGCCAGCAGCCCCGCTCGACTAGCGGGAGGATCCTACGAGCAGTACTTC
CDR3: CASSPARLAGGSYEQYF

D: NA
J: TRBJ2-4
size: NA
V: TRBV6-1
DNA: TGTGCCAGCAGTGAACCGTGGGGCGCGAGACAGGAAGCCAAAAACATTCAGTACTTC
CDR3: CASSEPWGARQEAKNIQYF

D: TRBD1
J: TRBJ2-6
size: NA
V: TRBV27
DNA: TGTGCCAGCAGGAATCACAGGGGTAACTCCGGGGCCAACGTCCTGACTTTC
CDR3: CASRNHRGNSGANVLTF

D: TRBD1
J: TRBJ2-2
size: NA
V: TRBV5-4
DNA: TGTGCCAGCAGCGCCGGGACAGGGGGCACCGGGGAGCTGTTTTTT
CDR3: CASSAGTGGTGELFF

D: NA
J: TRBJ1-1
size: few
V: TRBV30
DNA: TGTGCCTGGAGTGCGGGGGCTGAAGCTTTCTTT
CDR3: CAWSAGAEAFF

D: TRBD2
J: TRBJ2-2
size: NA
V: TRBV6-6
DNA: TGTGCCAGCAGTTTATGGCCCTCGGGAGGGATCGGGGAGCTGTTTTTT
CDR3: CASSLWPSGGIGELFF

D: TRBD2
J: TRBJ2-7
size: NA
V: TRBV4-1
DNA: TGCGCCAGCAGCCAAGTGCTAGCGGGACACTCCTACGAGCAGTACTTC
CDR3: CASSQVLAGHSYEQYF

D: TRBD1
J: TRBJ1-5
size: NA
V: TRBV6-6
DNA: TGTGCCAGCAGTTACTCGACAGGGTTTATCAATCAGCCCCAGCATTTT
CDR3: CASSYSTGFINQPQHF

D: TRBD1
J: TRBJ1-2
size: NA
V: TRBV19
DNA: TGTGCCAGTAGTATAACCACCGAACAGGGGGGTGAGGGCTACACCTTC
CDR3: CASSITTEQGGEGYTF

D: TRBD1
J: TRBJ2-7
size: NA
V: TRBV6-6
DNA: TGTGCCAGCAGTTCCCAGGGGGCCTACGAGCAGTACTTC
CDR3: CASSSQGAYEQYF

D: NA
J: TRBJ1-2
size: NA
V: TRBV7-2
DNA: TGTGCCAGCAGCTCGGGACTGCACTATGGCTACACCTTC
CDR3: CASSSGLHYGYTF

D: TRBD1
J: TRBJ2-2
size: once
V: TRBV19
DNA: TGTGCCAGTAGTCCGGGACAGCAGAACACCGGGGAGCTGTTTTTT
CDR3: CASSPGQQNTGELFF

D: TRBD1
J: TRBJ1-2
size: NA
V: TRBV11-1
DNA: TGTGCCAGCACCCCTTGGCGGACAGGGCATGGCTACACCTTC
CDR3: CASTPWRTGHGYTF

D: NA
J: TRBJ2-1
size: NA
V: TRBV11-3
DNA: TGTGCCAGCAGCTCCCTGTCGGGTTATGAGCAGTTCTTC
CDR3: CASSSLSGYEQFF

D: TRBD2
J: TRBJ2-1
size: NA
V: TRBV7-2
DNA: TGTGCCAGCAGCTTATGGCGGGAGGCATACAATGAGCAGTTCTTC
CDR3: CASSLWREAYNEQFF

D: NA
J: TRBJ1-5
size: NA
V: TRBV6-5
DNA: TGTGCCAGCAGACCGGGATCAGGGGGCAATCAGCCCCAGCATTTT
CDR3: CASRPGSGGNQPQHF

D: NA
J: TRBJ2-3
size: NA
V: TRBV7-9
DNA: TGTGCCAGCAGCTTAAGCGCTGGGACAGATACGCAGTATTTT
CDR3: CASSLSAGTDTQYF

D: NA
J: TRBJ1-4
size: NA
V: TRBV14
DNA: TGTGCCAGCAGCCAAGATCTGGCCCGGACAGCTAATGAAAAACTGTTTTTT
CDR3: CASSQDLARTANEKLFF

D: TRBD2
J: TRBJ2-6
size: NA
V: TRBV27
DNA: TGTGCCAGCACCCCTCTAACTAGCGCCGAAGGATCTGGGGCCAACGTCCTGACTTTC
CDR3: CASTPLTSAEGSGANVLTF

D: TRBD1
J: TRBJ2-7
size: NA
V: TRBV7-2
DNA: TGTGCCAGCAGCGGCAGGGGGTACGAGCAGTACTTC
CDR3: CASSGRGYEQYF